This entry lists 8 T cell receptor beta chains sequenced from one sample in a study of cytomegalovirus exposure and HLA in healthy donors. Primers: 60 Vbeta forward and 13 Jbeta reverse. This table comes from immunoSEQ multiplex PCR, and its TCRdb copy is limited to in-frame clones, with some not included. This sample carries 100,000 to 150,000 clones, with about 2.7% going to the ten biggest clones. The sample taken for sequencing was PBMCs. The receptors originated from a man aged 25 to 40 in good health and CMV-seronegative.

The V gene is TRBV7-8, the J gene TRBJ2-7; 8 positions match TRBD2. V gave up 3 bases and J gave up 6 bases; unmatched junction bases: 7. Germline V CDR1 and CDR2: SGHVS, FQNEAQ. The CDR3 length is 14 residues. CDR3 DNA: TGTGCCAGCAGCTTGGGGACTAGATCGGGCGAGCAGTACTTC. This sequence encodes CASSLGTRSGEQYF. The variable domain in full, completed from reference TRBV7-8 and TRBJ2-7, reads GAGVSQSPRYKVAKRGQDVALRCDPISGHVSLFWYQQALGQGPEFLTYFQNEAQLDKSGLPSDRFFAERPEGSVSTLKIQRTQQEDSAVYLCASSLGTRSGEQYFGPGTRLTVT.

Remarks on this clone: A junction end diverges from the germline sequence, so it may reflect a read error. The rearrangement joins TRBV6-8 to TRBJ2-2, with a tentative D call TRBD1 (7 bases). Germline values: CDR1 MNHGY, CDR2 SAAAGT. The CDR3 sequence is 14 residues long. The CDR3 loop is CACSLDRDSGELFF. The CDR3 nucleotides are TGTGCCTGCAGTTTAGACAGGGACTCCGGGGAGCTGTTTTTT.

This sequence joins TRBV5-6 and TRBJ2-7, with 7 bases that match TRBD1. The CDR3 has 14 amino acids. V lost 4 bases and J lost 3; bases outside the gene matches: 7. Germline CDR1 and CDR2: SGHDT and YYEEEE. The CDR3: CASSIDRALYEQYF. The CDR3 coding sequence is TGTGCCAGCAGCATAGACAGGGCCCTCTACGAGCAGTACTTC.

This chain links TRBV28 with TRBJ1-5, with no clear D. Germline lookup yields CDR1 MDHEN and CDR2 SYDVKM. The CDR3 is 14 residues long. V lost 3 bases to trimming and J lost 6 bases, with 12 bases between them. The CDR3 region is CASSFFPQVQPQHF. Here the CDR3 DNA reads TGTGCCAGCAGTTTCTTTCCGCAGGTTCAGCCCCAGCATTTT.

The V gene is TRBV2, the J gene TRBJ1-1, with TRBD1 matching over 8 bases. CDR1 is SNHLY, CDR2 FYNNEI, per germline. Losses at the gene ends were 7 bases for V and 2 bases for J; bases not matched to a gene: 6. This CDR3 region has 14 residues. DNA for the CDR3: TGTGCCAGCACCAAGGGACAGGCAAACACTGAAGCTTTCTTT. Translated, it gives CASTKGQANTEAFF.

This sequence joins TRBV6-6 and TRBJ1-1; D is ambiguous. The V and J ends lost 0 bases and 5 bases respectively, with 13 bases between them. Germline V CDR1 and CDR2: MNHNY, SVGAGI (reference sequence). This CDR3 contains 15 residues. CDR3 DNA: TGTGCCAGCAGTTACTCAGGAGGAAGCGGGACTGAAGCTTTCTTT. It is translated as CASSYSGGSGTEAFF.

Here the CDR3 reads CASSRNQGAVTTEAFF. The CDR3 nucleotides are TGTGCCAGCAGCCGAAATCAGGGGGCAGTTACCACTGAAGCTTTCTTT. V usage is TRBV7-6 and J usage is TRBJ1-1; 8 bases map to TRBD1. The CDR3 sequence is 16 residues long. With 5 bases clipped from V and 4 bases from J, the junction kept 12 bases outside the gene matches. Looked up from germline, CDR1 is SGHVS and CDR2 is FNYEAQ.

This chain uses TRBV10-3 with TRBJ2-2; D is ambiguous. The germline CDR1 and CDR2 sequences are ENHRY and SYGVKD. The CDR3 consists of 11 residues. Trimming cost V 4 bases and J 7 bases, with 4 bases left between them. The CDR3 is CAISGGGELFF. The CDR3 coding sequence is TGTGCCATCAGTGGAGGCGGGGAGCTGTTTTTT.